This T cell receptor (beta chain) was identified in a study of blood T cell repertoires in COVID-19. Study as a whole: The United States, Italy and Spain supplied acute and convalescent COVID-19 samples.

This CDR3 region has 16 residues. Germline lookup yields CDR1 LNHNV and CDR2 YYDKDF (reference sequence). The ends were cut back, 0 bases at V and 1 base at J, with 10 bases in the middle. Authors' analysis steps: Amplification of reference gene primers was used by the study to estimate nucleated cell counts. Profiling relied on immunoSEQ multiplex PCR, and the TCRdb table lists in-frame clones only, not all of them. V and J calls and clone size are those listed in that table; D and trimming were worked out from the DNA. The table includes about 160,000 clones, over 75% detected once. The sequenced material came from peripheral blood. The rearrangement joins TRBV15 to TRBJ1-5, with a possible D match to TRBD1 (6 bases). The receptor comes from a man aged 55-75 years with active or convalescent COVID-19. CDR3 in DNA: TGTGCCACCAGCAGAGATGGGGGGGCGAGCAATCAGCCCCAGCATTTT. This gives the protein CATSRDGGASNQPQHF. Full variable domain (remainder filled in from reference TRBV15 and TRBJ1-5): DAMVIQNPRYQVTQFGKPVTLSCSQTLNHNVMYWYQQKSSQAPKLLFHYYDKDFNNEADTPDNFQSRRPNTSFCFLDIRSPGLGDTAMYLCATSRDGGASNQPQHFGDGTRLSIL.